The 22 T cell receptor beta chains reported below all come from one sample, sequenced in a study of blood T cell repertoires in COVID-19. The method was immunoSEQ multiplex PCR; TCRdb's version includes in-frame clones alone and lacks a portion of them. This table holds 130,000 or so clones, about four fifths found once. The sample taken for sequencing was peripheral blood. These receptors came from a human donor in a cohort sampled during active COVID-19.

V usage is TRBV3-1 (or the pseudogene TRBV3-2) and J usage is TRBJ2-5; a weak D match, TRBD2 (5 bases). Trimming pared 4 bases from V and 2 bases from J, leaving 11 bases between. Germline CDR1 LGHDT, CDR2 YNNKEL (reference sequence). CDR3 size: 14 residues. In nucleotides, the CDR3 is TGTGCCAGCAGCCGAAACCCGGGACAAGAGACCCAGTACTTC. It encodes CASSRNPGQETQYF.

This clone was seen just once. V usage is TRBV13 and J usage is TRBJ2-1, with 13 bases that match TRBD2. This CDR3 is 15 amino acids long. Germline assignment: CDR1 PRHDT and CDR2 FYEKMQ (reference sequence). V lost 5 bases, J lost 3 bases, and 1 base stayed unmatched. CDR3 loop: CASSTSGGDYNEQFF. The CDR3 DNA reads as TGTGCCAGCAGCACTAGCGGGGGGGACTACAATGAGCAGTTCTTC.

The chain links TRBV5-6 to TRBJ2-6; 7 nucleotides line up with TRBD1. V was clipped by 0 bases and J by 12 bases; unmatched bases: 6. This CDR3 comprises 14 residues. Germline CDR1 is SGHDT and CDR2 is YYEEEE. This chain's CDR3 is CASSLETGLAVLTF. The CDR3 bases are TGTGCCAGCAGCTTGGAGACAGGGTTAGCCGTCCTGACTTTC.

The chain links TRBV5-1 to TRBJ1-5; perhaps TRBD1 as D (6 bases). V gave up 0 bases and J gave up 0 bases, with 7 bases separating them. The germline gives CDR1 SGHRS, CDR2 YFSETQ. CDR3 length: 15 amino acids. The CDR3 here is CASSLGTASNQPQHF. DNA for the CDR3: TGCGCCAGCAGCTTGGGGACAGCTAGCAATCAGCCCCAGCATTTT.

V usage is TRBV7-2 and J usage is TRBJ2-7, with 8 bases that match TRBD2. This CDR3 spans 15 amino acids. The V gene end was trimmed by 3 bases and the J gene end by 1 base; junction bases not matched to a gene: 5. Germline CDR1 reads SGHTA; CDR2 reads FQGNSA. The CDR3 nucleotides read TGTGCCAGCAGCTTCGGGGGGGCCAGGTCCTACGAGCAGTACTTC. The encoded protein is CASSFGGARSYEQYF.

The rearrangement links TRBV7-2 to TRBJ2-5; 10 bases map to TRBD2. V gave up 5 bases and J gave up 5 bases; unmatched junction bases: 11. Germline values: CDR1 SGHTA, CDR2 FQGNSA. The CDR3 runs to 16 residues. The CDR3 protein is CASSPKAGGRGETQYF. CDR3 DNA sequence: TGTGCCAGCAGCCCTAAAGCGGGGGGGCGAGGGGAGACCCAGTACTTC.

The chain employs TRBV5-1 and TRBJ2-3; 7 nucleotides match TRBD1. CDR3 length: 15 amino acids. Per the germline V gene, CDR1 is SGHRS and CDR2 is YFSETQ. The V segment lost 4 bases and the J segment 5 bases; nucleotides outside the gene matches: 10. CDR3 protein: CASSPGQERVDTQYF. The CDR3 DNA reads as TGCGCCAGCAGCCCTGGACAGGAGAGGGTAGATACGCAGTATTTT.

The J gene is TRBJ2-6, the V gene TRBV18; TRBD2 aligns across 10 bases. The CDR3 is 18 residues long. Germline V gene sequence: CDR1 KGHSH, CDR2 LQKENI. The trim removed 2 bases at V and 0 bases at J, leaving 4 bases unmatched. The CDR3 DNA reads as TGTGCCAGCTCACCAAAACTAGCGGGGAGCTCTGGGGCCAACGTCCTGACTTTC. Residues: CASSPKLAGSSGANVLTF.

V is TRBV30 and J is TRBJ1-4; D is undetermined. The CDR3 has 15 amino acids. The germline V gene encodes CDR1 GTSNPN and CDR2 SVGIG (reference sequence). V lost 0 bases, J lost 4 bases, and 12 bases lay in between. CDR3 residues: CAWSVQSAINEKLFF. The CDR3 DNA follows: TGTGCCTGGAGTGTACAGTCGGCCATTAATGAAAAACTGTTTTTT. The complete variable domain, with remaining parts taken from reference TRBV30 and TRBJ1-4, reads SQTIHQWPATLVQPVGSPLSLECTVEGTSNPNLYWYRQAAGRGLQLLFYSVGIGQISSEVPQNLSASRPQDRQFILSSKKLLLSDSGFYLCAWSVQSAINEKLFFGSGTQLSVL.

This clone was seen a handful of times. This sequence joins TRBV28 and TRBJ2-7; 9 nucleotides align to TRBD1. The germline V gene has CDR1 MDHEN and CDR2 SYDVKM. This CDR3 has 16 residues. The V gene end was trimmed by 3 bases and the J gene end by 5 bases; junction bases not matched to a gene: 11. Here the CDR3 DNA reads TGTGCCAGCAGTTTTCTTACCTGGGACAGGGACGACGAGCAGTACTTC. Protein sequence: CASSFLTWDRDDEQYF.

The chain carries TRBV7-8 and TRBJ2-7, with a tentative D call TRBD2 (6 bases). Germline V CDR1 and CDR2: SGHVS, FQNEAQ. The germline V and J ends were trimmed by 7 bases and 5 bases, with 15 bases remaining between them. The CDR3 loop spans 13 amino acids. The CDR3 spells CASTGRTSNEQYF. Here the CDR3 DNA reads TGTGCCAGCACTGGGAGGACATCGAACGAGCAGTACTTC.

This clone appeared once. At one of its ends the junction is not consistent with the germline gene, which may arise from a read error. The DNA of the CDR3 is TGTGCTAGCAGCCCCGCTATAGCTAGGACAGGGGGCTGGGAGACCCAGTACTTC. Protein sequence: CASSPAIARTGGWETQYF. The V gene is TRBV7-7, the J gene TRBJ2-5, with 11 nucleotides matching TRBD1. The CDR3 has 18 amino acids. CDR1 and CDR2 from the germline V gene are SSHAT and FNYEAQ (reference sequence).

The gene calls are TRBV4-2 and TRBJ2-2; a possible D gene is TRBD2 (5 bases). This CDR3 has 13 residues. V lost 1 base and J 6 bases, leaving 6 bases between the germline ends. Germline V lookup: CDR1 LGHNA, CDR2 YNFKEQ. CDR3 in amino acids: CASSQVRAGELFF. CDR3 bases: TGTGCCAGCAGCCAAGTGCGGGCCGGGGAGCTGTTTTTT.

This clone was detected only once. This chain connects TRBV7-9 to TRBJ2-6; possible D gene TRBD2, 5 bases. V dropped 5 bases and J dropped 0 bases, with 20 bases sitting between them. Germline V gives CDR1 SEHNR, CDR2 FQNEAQ (reference sequence). The CDR3 is 19 amino acids. The CDR3 nucleotides are TGTGCCAGCAGCCCCCGTTCGAGGACGGGAAGCTCTGGGGCCAACGTCCTGACTTTC. It translates to CASSPRSRTGSSGANVLTF.

The chain is built from TRBV7-9 and TRBJ1-1; D is uncertain. The CDR3 is made up of 12 amino acids. V was pared by 5 bases and J by 7 bases, with 11 bases between. The germline gives CDR1 SEHNR, CDR2 FQNEAQ (reference sequence). The CDR3 here is CASSRNSFEAFF. The CDR3 DNA sequence: TGTGCCAGCAGCCGGAACAGCTTTGAAGCTTTCTTT.

This clone was detected a few times. The chain has TRBV7-2 and TRBJ2-3; 9 bases fit TRBD2. Trimming removed 0 bases from V and 3 bases from J; junction bases left unmatched: 13. The CDR3 has 19 amino acids. Germline V gives CDR1 SGHTA, CDR2 FQGNSA. CDR3 region: CASSLAPSLAGAGTDTQYF. CDR3 nucleotide sequence: TGTGCCAGCAGCTTAGCCCCTTCTTTAGCGGGGGCCGGGACAGATACGCAGTATTTT.

The chain carries TRBV7-2 and TRBJ2-1; no clear D gene. V shed 0 bases and J shed 2 bases, with 11 bases lying between them. This CDR3 has 16 residues. Germline CDR1 and CDR2: SGHTA and FQGNSA. In DNA, the CDR3 is TGTGCCAGCAGCTTAGCGGCAGGAATCGCCTACAATGAGCAGTTCTTC. It is translated as CASSLAAGIAYNEQFF. The full variable domain, in which reference TRBV7-2 and TRBJ2-1 provide the parts outside the CDR3, is GAGVSQSPSNKVTEKGKDVELRCDPISGHTALYWYRQSLGQGLEFLIYFQGNSAPDKSGLPSDRFSAERTGGSVSTLTIQRTQQEDSAVYLCASSLAAGIAYNEQFFGPGTRLTVL.

This sequence joins TRBV18 and TRBJ2-2, with a weak D call TRBD2 (6 bases). Germline V gene lookup returns CDR1 KGHSH and CDR2 LQKENI. Trimming removed 8 bases from V and 7 bases from J, with 20 bases in between. This CDR3 is built from 15 residues. The CDR3 DNA sequence: TGTGCCAGCCACCCAGTGGGACTCTCAGGCGGGGAGCTGTTTTTT. It codes for CASHPVGLSGGELFF.

The V gene is TRBV18, the J gene TRBJ2-1, with 8 bases lining up with TRBD2. J gave up 1 base and V 2 bases, and 10 bases lay outside the gene matches. This CDR3 is built from 18 residues. Germline assignment: CDR1 KGHSH and CDR2 LQKENI. CDR3 residues: CASSPRAAGGNSYNEQFF. The CDR3 nucleotides are TGTGCCAGCTCACCAAGGGCGGCGGGGGGTAATTCCTACAATGAGCAGTTCTTC. Full variable domain (rest looked up from reference TRBV18 and TRBJ2-1): NAGVMQNPRHLVRRRGQEARLRCSPMKGHSHVYWYRQLPEEGLKFMVYLQKENIIDESGMPKERFSAEFPKEGPSILRIQQVVRGDSAAYFCASSPRAAGGNSYNEQFFGPGTRLTVL.

This chain connects TRBV6-5 to TRBJ2-2; D ambiguous. CDR3 length: 12 amino acids. The germline V and J ends were trimmed by 5 bases and 5 bases, with 6 bases remaining between them. Germline V gives CDR1 MNHEY, CDR2 SVGAGI. This CDR3 reads CASSPGTGELFF. The CDR3 nucleotides read TGTGCCAGCAGTCCCGGGACCGGGGAGCTGTTTTTT.

V usage is TRBV5-1 and J usage is TRBJ2-5, with 9 nucleotides matching TRBD1. The germline gives CDR1 SGHRS, CDR2 YFSETQ. V lost 4 bases and J lost 5; bases outside the gene matches: 3. The CDR3 consists of 13 residues. The CDR3 region has the DNA TGCGCCAGCAGCGGGGACAGGGCTGAGACCCAGTACTTC. Translating it yields CASSGDRAETQYF.

The chain carries TRBV2 and TRBJ1-1, with 10 bases lining up with TRBD1. The CDR3 is 14 amino acids. The J segment lost 0 bases and the V segment lost 10 bases, leaving 5 bases of the junction unmatched. CDR1 is SNHLY, CDR2 FYNNEI, per germline. CDR3 DNA: TGTGCCATCAGGGACAGGGGAATGAACACTGAAGCTTTCTTT. It specifies CAIRDRGMNTEAFF.